This entry features one T cell receptor beta chain sequence. Its antigen is unidentified. The table came from immunoSEQ multiplex PCR; TCRdb's copy has only in-frame clones and leaves some out. The sample has some 74,000 clones; around four fifths are singletons. The CDR3 runs 13 residues. V was shortened by 4 bases and J by 5 bases, with 11 bases between the two germline ends. CDR1 is SQVTM, CDR2 ANQGSEA, per germline. The source of the sample is a study of PD-L1 blockade in urothelial cancer. About the study: Blood samples had a median of 141,255 T cells. General study points: Durable-benefit cases showed more tumor-associated blood clone expansion at 3 weeks. Improved survival was predicted by pretreatment blood TCR clonality below the median.

Regarding time point: pretreatment peripheral blood. The sample here was PBMCs, taken around atezolizumab (anti-PD-L1) treatment. The source is a man aged 35-49 years with urothelial cancer. The genes are TRBV29-1 and TRBJ1-4, with D tentatively TRBD1 (5 bases). The CDR3 sequence is CSVGGDSNEKLFF. CDR3 nucleotide sequence: TGCAGCGTTGGGGGGGACTCCAATGAAAAACTGTTTTTT.